The 9 T cell receptor beta chains below were found in one sample sequenced in a study of blood T cell repertoires in COVID-19. Assay: immunoSEQ multiplex PCR; the TCRdb copy retains only in-frame clones and omits some. The sample contains 200,000 to 250,000 clones, around 82% of which appear only once. Sequenced: PBMCs or T cells enriched from blood (not recorded which). These TCRs come from a man under 40 with acute COVID-19.

By sample fraction, this clone is medium-sized (0.01 to 0.1%). This chain joins TRBV5-1 and TRBJ1-1; the D is unclear. Per germline, CDR1 SGHRS and CDR2 YFSETQ. With 5 bases removed from V and 0 bases from J, the gap between germline ends came to 17 bases. The CDR3 length is 16 residues. The CDR3 region has the DNA TGCGCCAGCAGTCGGGAGTTCCCCCGCATGAACACTGAAGCTTTCTTT. Amino acid sequence: CASSREFPRMNTEAFF. Together with reference TRBV5-1 and TRBJ1-1, the CDR3 gives the full variable domain: KAGVTQTPRYLIKTRGQQVTLSCSPISGHRSVSWYQQTPGQGLQFLFEYFSETQRNKGNFPGRFSGRQFSNSRSEMNVSTLELGDSALYLCASSREFPRMNTEAFFGQGTRLTVV.

This clone appeared a few times. The rearrangement uses TRBV6-5 and TRBJ1-2; D is unresolved. The CDR3 consists of 13 residues. Per the germline V gene, CDR1 is MNHEY and CDR2 is SVGAGI. V lost 7 bases, J lost 5 bases, and 14 bases lay in between. As DNA, the CDR3 is TGTGCCAGCAAACGGGGTCGCGATTATGGCTACACCTTC. Residues: CASKRGRDYGYTF.

This rearrangement joins TRBV10-3 to TRBJ2-1, with TRBD2 as a possible D gene (5 bases). The CDR3 covers 12 residues. V was clipped by 6 bases and J by 7 bases, with 10 bases between them. The V gene's germline CDR1 is ENHRY and CDR2 SYGVKD. CDR3 loop: CAISPGKNEQFF. CDR3 bases: TGTGCCATCAGCCCCGGGAAGAATGAGCAGTTCTTC.

The chain employs TRBV6-5 and TRBJ2-3; 8 positions match TRBD2. Germline CDR1 and CDR2: MNHEY and SVGAGI. J was trimmed by 3 bases and V by 10 bases; bases with no gene match: 9. The length of the CDR3 is 14 residues. DNA of the CDR3: TGTGCCACCAGGTCGGGGGGGAGGACAGATACGCAGTATTTT. Its translation: CATRSGGRTDTQYF.

V and J are TRBV6-6 and TRBJ1-5, with D possibly being TRBD1 (5 bases). Germline-derived CDR1 and CDR2 are MNHNY and SVGAGI (reference sequence). V was trimmed by 6 bases and J by 2 bases, leaving 14 bases between them. The CDR3 runs 15 residues. The CDR3 loop reads CASSEQDRGNQPQHF. In DNA, the CDR3 is TGTGCCAGCAGCGAACAGGATCGGGGCAATCAGCCCCAGCATTTT.

V is TRBV9 and J is TRBJ2-7, with a tentative D call TRBD1 (5 bases). V shed 1 base and J shed 2 bases, with 10 bases lying between them. This CDR3 is 14 amino acids long. From germline, CDR1 is SGDLS and CDR2 YYNGEE. The CDR3 here is CASSVTADTYEQYF. The CDR3 DNA follows: TGTGCCAGCAGCGTAACGGCGGACACCTACGAGCAGTACTTC.

The J gene is TRBJ1-1, the V gene TRBV29-1; D possibly corresponds to TRBD1 (5 bases). V lost 4 bases and J lost 5, with 14 bases in between. The CDR3 has 13 residues. Germline CDR1 SQVTM, CDR2 ANQGSEA. In nucleotides, the CDR3 is TGCAGCGTTGGATCCTCAGGGATGACTGAAGCTTTCTTT. It translates to CSVGSSGMTEAFF.

The chain has TRBV9 and TRBJ1-2; D is unclear. The CDR3 is made up of 15 amino acids. Germline-derived CDR1 and CDR2 are SGDLS and YYNGEE. The V and J ends lost 0 bases and 8 bases respectively, with 17 bases between them. In nucleotides, the CDR3 is TGTGCCAGCAGCGTAGGCGGGTGGTTTTTGTCCGGCTACACCTTC. As protein: CASSVGGWFLSGYTF.

The chain combines TRBV6-5 with TRBJ1-4; tentatively, D is TRBD1 (5 bases). Per the germline V gene, CDR1 is MNHEY and CDR2 is SVGAGI. The CDR3 loop spans 14 amino acids. Trimming left V 2 bases short and J 7 bases short, with 11 bases between. CDR3 loop: CASSYRVGGEKLFF. The CDR3 nucleotides read TGTGCCAGCAGTTACCGGGTGGGGGGTGAAAAACTGTTTTTT.